One sample yielded the 4 T cell receptor beta chains listed below, sequenced in a study of shared clonotypes between healthy human individuals. The table came from immunoSEQ multiplex PCR; TCRdb's copy has only in-frame clones and leaves some out. The data contain 2,500,000 or so clones, 93% of them singletons. The sequenced material came from naive CD4+ T cells from PBMCs. This sample's subset: CD45RA+ positively selected. These receptors were taken from a man between 18 and 29 years old in good health. Some clones in this sample may be carry-over from other donors' samples.

This clone was observed a few times. The rearrangement joins TRBV30 to TRBJ1-3; no definite D call. The CDR3 runs 11 residues. Trimming shortened V by 3 bases and J by 2 bases, and 2 bases separated the two germline ends. Germline V gene data show CDR1 as GTSNPN and CDR2 as SVGIG (reference sequence). This chain's CDR3 is CAWRAGNTIYF. CDR3 DNA sequence: TGTGCCTGGAGGGCTGGAAACACCATATATTTT.

The chain uses TRBV5-1 and TRBJ2-5, with 12 bases aligning to TRBD1. V gave up 4 bases and J gave up 5 bases; unmatched junction bases: 6. This CDR3 comprises 15 residues. Germline lookup yields CDR1 SGHRS and CDR2 YFSETQ. CDR3 DNA sequence: TGCGCCAGCAGCCCCGGGACAGGGGGCGCGGAGACCCAGTACTTC. It yields the protein CASSPGTGGAETQYF. Using reference TRBV5-1 and TRBJ2-5 for the parts outside the CDR3, the full variable domain is KAGVTQTPRYLIKTRGQQVTLSCSPISGHRSVSWYQQTPGQGLQFLFEYFSETQRNKGNFPGRFSGRQFSNSRSEMNVSTLELGDSALYLCASSPGTGGAETQYFGPGTRLLVL.

V usage is TRBV11-3 and J usage is TRBJ2-1, with TRBD2 matching 12 bases. In germline, CDR1 is SGHNT, CDR2 YENEEA. With V trimmed by 5 bases and J by 1 base, 9 bases remained unmatched. The CDR3 consists of 18 residues. For the CDR3, the DNA is TGTGCCAGCAGCCCAGGCCTAGCGGGAGGGCCGTCCTACAATGAGCAGTTCTTC. This encodes CASSPGLAGGPSYNEQFF.

The V gene is TRBV10-3, the J gene TRBJ1-3, with 9 nucleotides matching TRBD1. The CDR3 is made up of 15 amino acids. The germline CDR1 and CDR2 sequences are ENHRY and SYGVKD. The V and J ends lost 6 bases and 2 bases, in that order; junction bases with no gene match: 5. CDR3 loop: CAIRQGAQPGNTIYF. CDR3 nucleotide sequence: TGTGCCATCAGACAGGGGGCGCAGCCTGGAAACACCATATATTTT.